The rows below give T cell receptor beta chains drawn from one sample of a study of cytomegalovirus exposure and HLA in healthy donors. Sequencing was performed with immunoSEQ multiplex PCR; in TCRdb, only in-frame clones are kept and a portion is missing. The sample shows approximately 100,000 clones, about 79% of them seen only once. Material for sequencing was PBMCs. The receptors come from a man aged 50 to 59 in good health and CMV-seropositive. Both conserved end residues are part of each CDR3. The D gene is left open where the match is weak. Clone size appears in some rows only: once, few, many, or a class for an expanded clone.

cdr3_nt | cdr3_aa | v_call | clone_size | d_call | j_call
TGTGCCAGCAGCGTAGGCGATCAAGAGACCCAGTACTTC | CASSVGDQETQYF | TRBV9 | few | NA | TRBJ2-5
TGTGCCAGCAGCCAAGGAACCGGGACAACAAACCCCTACGAGCAGTACTTC | CASSQGTGTTNPYEQYF | TRBV5-5 | NA | NA | TRBJ2-7
TGTGCCAGCAGCTTAGTGTTTAGCGGGGGGGCAGATGAGCAGTTCTTC | CASSLVFSGGADEQFF | TRBV7-2 | few | TRBD2 | TRBJ2-1
TGTGCCACCAGCAGAGCCGGGACTTCGACCGGGCAGTACTTC | CATSRAGTSTGQYF | TRBV15 | NA | NA | TRBJ2-7
TGCGCCAGCAGCGGGAAACAGGGGGGAGGAGAGACCCAGTACTTC | CASSGKQGGGETQYF | TRBV5-1 | NA | TRBD1 | TRBJ2-5
TGTGCCTGGGGAGCTAGCGGGAGTTTCAGAGCAGAGACCCAGTACTTC | CAWGASGSFRAETQYF | TRBV30 | NA | TRBD2 | TRBJ2-5
TGTGCCAGCAGTCTTGACAGCCCTGATGGCTACACCTTC | CASSLDSPDGYTF | TRBV2 | NA | NA | TRBJ1-2
TGTGCCAGCAGTAAACCGGGACTAGCGGGAAACAACATTCAGTACTTC | CASSKPGLAGNNIQYF | TRBV6-6 | NA | TRBD2 | TRBJ2-4
TGTGCCAGCAGCCACAACCTGGACAGTTACGAGCAGTACTTC | CASSHNLDSYEQYF | TRBV14 | NA | NA | TRBJ2-7
TGTGCCATCAGTGCCACGGGACTAGTATCCCTCGGCTACGAGCAGTACTTC | CAISATGLVSLGYEQYF | TRBV10-3 | few | TRBD2 | TRBJ2-7
TGTGCCAGCAGCTCCCCCATGCCCGGGGGGCGTCTCAATGAGCAGTTCTTC | CASSSPMPGGRLNEQFF | TRBV21-1 | once | NA | TRBJ2-1
TGCGCCAGCAGCCAAGAAGGCAGGGATAATTCACCCCTCCACTTT | CASSQEGRDNSPLHF | TRBV4-1 | NA | NA | TRBJ1-6
TGTGCCACCAGACAGGGAGGGGGCACAGATACGCAGTATTTT | CATRQGGGTDTQYF | TRBV2 | few | NA | TRBJ2-3
TGCGCCAGCAGCTTTACCAGCCAAGAGACCCAGTACTTC | CASSFTSQETQYF | TRBV5-1 | NA | NA | TRBJ2-5
TGTGCCACCAGCAGAGATCCCCGGACAGGGGGGACTGAAGCTTTCTTT | CATSRDPRTGGTEAFF | TRBV15 | NA | TRBD1 | TRBJ1-1
TGTGCCACCCAGCTACTAGCACTAAGCACAGATACGCAGTATTTT | CATQLLALSTDTQYF | TRBV6-1 | NA | NA | TRBJ2-3
TGTGCCAGCAGCCCCGGACACAATGTAGGCACAGATACGCAGTATTTT | CASSPGHNVGTDTQYF | TRBV5-6 | once | NA | TRBJ2-3
TGTGCCATCAGTGGGACAGCGATCACCTATGGCTACACCTTC | CAISGTAITYGYTF | TRBV10-3 | NA | NA | TRBJ1-2
TGTGCCAGCAGCCAAGGAAGGCAGGCAATACAATGGTACGAGCAGTACTTC | CASSQGRQAIQWYEQYF | TRBV14 | NA | NA | TRBJ2-7
TGTTCCAGCAGCTTGGGCACAGGGAAATCCCCCGAAGCTTTCTTT | CSSSLGTGKSPEAFF | TRBV7-9 | NA | NA | TRBJ1-1
TGCGCCAGCAGCTTTGGGGGACTAGCGGGGGCGTCCCCAGATACGCAGTATTTT | CASSFGGLAGASPDTQYF | TRBV5-1 | NA | TRBD2 | TRBJ2-3
TGTGCCAGCAGCTTAGCCGGGAGAACTTACGAGCAGTACTTC | CASSLAGRTYEQYF | TRBV7-8 | NA | NA | TRBJ2-7
TGTGCCAGCTCACCGGACGTAGCGGCCAAAAACATTCAGTACTTC | CASSPDVAAKNIQYF | TRBV18 | NA | NA | TRBJ2-4
TGTGCCAGCTCACCTCGGGTTCGGGGATCTGGAAACACCATATATTTT | CASSPRVRGSGNTIYF | TRBV18 | few | NA | TRBJ1-3
TGTGCCACCAGCAGAGATCCTGACAATGAGCAGTTCTTC | CATSRDPDNEQFF | TRBV15 | NA | NA | TRBJ2-1
TGTGCCAGCTCACCGGTGAAGGCAGGGCAAGTGAATGCTGAAGCTTTCTTT | CASSPVKAGQVNAEAFF | TRBV18 | NA | NA | TRBJ1-1
TGTGCCAGCAGCTTCGTAGCGACAGAGACCCAGTACTTC | CASSFVATETQYF | TRBV7-7 | NA | NA | TRBJ2-5
TGTGCCAGCAGCTTACCTATTTTCCCCACGGGCTACACCTTC | CASSLPIFPTGYTF | TRBV5-6 | many | NA | TRBJ1-2
TGCGCCAGCAGCCAAGTACGCGGGGGGGGAGGGGAGACCCAGTACTTC | CASSQVRGGGGETQYF | TRBV4-1 | NA | TRBD2 | TRBJ2-5
TGCGCCAGCAGCCAAGAGCAGGCCGGCCCTAATGAAAAACTGTTTTTT | CASSQEQAGPNEKLFF | TRBV4-1 | NA | NA | TRBJ1-4
TGTGCCATCAGTGACCCCTCCCAGGGGGCACGAGGAAAACTGTTTTTT | CAISDPSQGARGKLFF | TRBV10-3 | NA | TRBD1 | TRBJ1-4
TGTGCCACCAGCAGCCTACAGGCCCCGGACAAAAAACCCCTCCACTTT | CATSSLQAPDKKPLHF | TRBV15 | NA | NA | TRBJ1-6
TGTGCCAGCAGTCCGGGACAGGGTTGGTACGAGCAGTACTTC | CASSPGQGWYEQYF | TRBV6-1 | NA | TRBD1 | TRBJ2-7
TGTGCCAGCAGTAATCCGGACACGTGTGGCTACACCTTC | CASSNPDTCGYTF | TRBV2 | NA | NA | TRBJ1-2
TGTGCCAGCAGCGTAGATCCAGGGTATCAGCCCCAGCATTTT | CASSVDPGYQPQHF | TRBV9 | NA | NA | TRBJ1-5
TGTGCCAGCAGTTTAATATCAACAGGGGAGGAATACGAGCAGTACTTC | CASSLISTGEEYEQYF | TRBV27 | NA | NA | TRBJ2-7
TGTGCCAGCAGCTTCGGACAGGGGGCAACTGAAGCTTTCTTT | CASSFGQGATEAFF | TRBV7-9 | NA | TRBD1 | TRBJ1-1
TGTGCCAGCAGTGCTCGGATCCGGGACACTGAAGCTTTCTTT | CASSARIRDTEAFF | TRBV2 | NA | NA | TRBJ1-1
TGTGCCAGCAGCTTAACGGGGACTAGATCCTACAATGAGCAGTTCTTC | CASSLTGTRSYNEQFF | TRBV7-3 | NA | TRBD2 | TRBJ2-1
TGCGCCAGCAGCTTGGACAGAAAGGCTGAAGCTTTCTTT | CASSLDRKAEAFF | TRBV5-1 | NA | NA | TRBJ1-1
TGTGCCAGTAGTAAGACAGGGAAGATGAATGAGCAGTTCTTC | CASSKTGKMNEQFF | TRBV19 | NA | TRBD1 | TRBJ2-1
TGTGCCATCACCCCCGGGACAGAAAACAATGAGCAGTTCTTC | CAITPGTENNEQFF | TRBV10-3 | few | TRBD1 | TRBJ2-1
TGCGCCAGCAGCCAAGACTGGGGGACTAGCGGGAGTATAGATACGCAGTATTTT | CASSQDWGTSGSIDTQYF | TRBV4-1 | NA | TRBD2 | TRBJ2-3
TGTGCCAGCCCCAAACGGAACAGGGAGCGAAGGTCTGGAAACACCATATATTTT | CASPKRNRERRSGNTIYF | TRBV21-1 | NA | NA | TRBJ1-3
TGTGCCAGCAGGCCGGACAGGGGCGTTGCAGAGACCCAGTACTTC | CASRPDRGVAETQYF | TRBV6-5 | NA | TRBD1 | TRBJ2-5
TGTGCCAGTAGTATAGGACTAGCGGGAGGCTACAATGAGCAGTTCTTC | CASSIGLAGGYNEQFF | TRBV19 | NA | TRBD2 | TRBJ2-1
TGTGCCAGTAGCCCCTCGACTACCTCCCACGAGACCCAGTACTTC | CASSPSTTSHETQYF | TRBV19 | NA | NA | TRBJ2-5
TGTGCCAGTAGTTCCCGGGACAGCAGATATAGCAATTCACCCCTCCACTTT | CASSSRDSRYSNSPLHF | TRBV19 | NA | TRBD1 | TRBJ1-6
TGCGCCAGCAGCCCGAGGACGGGGTACTCTGGAAACACCATATATTTT | CASSPRTGYSGNTIYF | TRBV5-1 | NA | NA | TRBJ1-3
TGTGCCAGCAGTACCTGGGCCAGTGCCTACGAGCAGTACTTC | CASSTWASAYEQYF | TRBV25-1 | NA | NA | TRBJ2-7